This note documents a single T cell receptor beta chain sequence. The data were produced by immunoSEQ multiplex PCR, yet TCRdb's version contains in-frame clones alone and is incomplete. The sample yields about 370,000 clones, more than 70% seen once. These data are taken from a study of blood T cell repertoires in COVID-19. The CDR3 extends over 14 amino acids. V was pared by 0 bases and J by 6 bases, with 9 bases between. The V gene's germline CDR1 is LNHNV and CDR2 YYDKDF (reference sequence). The sequence derives from a woman aged 25 to 39 with COVID-19, enrolled during active disease. The rearrangement uses TRBV15 and TRBJ2-1; a weak D match, TRBD1 (5 bases). Material for sequencing was peripheral blood. CDR3 amino acids: CATSRDRARNEQFF. Here the CDR3 DNA reads TGTGCCACCAGCAGAGACAGGGCTCGCAATGAGCAGTTCTTC.